This TCR beta chain was found in a study of shared clonotypes between healthy human individuals. Using immunoSEQ multiplex PCR, the repertoire was profiled, and TCRdb retains in-frame clones only, with some absent. The data show over a million clones, around 75% seen once. CDR3 length: 15 residues. Trimming shortened V by 7 bases and J by 0 bases, and 15 bases separated the two germline ends. The germline V gene has CDR1 SEHNR and CDR2 FQNEAQ (reference sequence). The TCR comes from a young man in good health. The rearrangement uses TRBV7-9 and TRBJ1-1, with D possibly TRBD1 on 5 matching bases. The sample comprised memory CD4+ T cells sorted from blood. Regarding subset: CD45RA-negative fraction. The CDR3 reads CASIPPGTVNTEAFF. The DNA of the CDR3 is TGTGCCAGCATCCCGCCCGGGACGGTGAACACTGAAGCTTTCTTT.